This T cell receptor beta chain was recorded in a study of cytomegalovirus exposure and HLA in healthy donors. General study results and limits: Common viral pathogens seemed to be connected with several of the most significant clusters, according to a later analysis.

As to this clone: Its antigen is currently unknown.

The CDR3 covers 14 residues. The V gene lost 7 bases and the J gene lost 5 bases, with 17 bases spanning the gap. Germline CDR1 is MNHNY and CDR2 is SVGAGI (reference sequence). PCR was performed using 60 Vbeta and 13 Jbeta primers. Generated by immunoSEQ multiplex PCR, the TCRdb table keeps only in-frame clones and is missing some. The sample lists roughly 150,000 clones; roughly 76% were seen once. This receptor was taken from a male donor in good health and CMV-seronegative. Material: PBMCs. V gene TRBV6-6 combines with J gene TRBJ1-1, with D perhaps matching TRBD1 (6 bases). The CDR3 DNA reads TGTGCCAGCAATACCGTGGGGCAGGGGACTGAAGCTTTCTTT. Residues: CASNTVGQGTEAFF.